The 25 T cell receptor beta chains below all came from one sample that was sequenced in a study of blood T cell repertoires in COVID-19. Sequenced by immunoSEQ multiplex PCR; TCRdb stores in-frame clones only, minus some. The repertoire has approximately 300,000 clones, more than 85% of them found once; the top ten carry under 20%. The sequencing sample was made of PBMCs or T cells enriched from blood (not recorded which). The receptors were gathered from a woman under 40 who had recovered from COVID-19.

This clone came up many times. The chain links TRBV5-5 to TRBJ2-1, with 9 positions matching TRBD2. The CDR3 covers 13 residues. The V gene's germline CDR1 is SGHKS and CDR2 YYEKEE (reference sequence). V trimming: 7 bases; J trimming: 3 bases; junction bases outside the gene matches: 2. Here the CDR3 DNA reads TGTGCCAGCGGGCGGGAGGGCTACAATGAGCAGTTCTTC. Encoded protein: CASGREGYNEQFF.

The chain uses TRBV27 and TRBJ2-1; 10 positions agree with TRBD2. The germline gives CDR1 MNHEY, CDR2 SMNVEV (reference sequence). The CDR3 length is 20 residues. V gave up 0 bases and J gave up 0 bases; unmatched junction bases: 11. Here the CDR3 reads CASSLSGLAGEVGSYNEQFF. Written as DNA, the CDR3 is TGTGCCAGCAGTTTATCGGGCCTAGCGGGAGAGGTGGGCTCCTACAATGAGCAGTTCTTC.

The V gene is TRBV7-3, the J gene TRBJ2-1, with TRBD2 matching 8 bases. V lost 4 bases to trimming and J lost 0 bases; unmatched junction nucleotides: 5. Germline CDR1 reads SGHTA; CDR2 reads FQGTGA. The CDR3 covers 16 residues. DNA of the CDR3: TGTGCCAGCAGCTGGACAGCGGGAGACTCCTACAATGAGCAGTTCTTC. Translation gives CASSWTAGDSYNEQFF.

The chain carries TRBV5-1 and TRBJ1-2; 8 bases are a match to TRBD1. The CDR3 sequence is 15 residues long. Losses at the gene ends were 0 bases for V and 3 bases for J; bases not matched to a gene: 4. The germline V gene encodes CDR1 SGHRS and CDR2 YFSETQ. The CDR3 loop reads CASSLGQGADYGYTF. The CDR3 DNA follows: TGCGCCAGCAGCTTGGGGCAGGGGGCAGACTATGGCTACACCTTC.

The rearrangement joins TRBV19 to TRBJ2-7, with TRBD2 matching over 9 bases. The germline gives CDR1 LNHDA, CDR2 SQIVND (reference sequence). The CDR3 sequence is 15 residues long. V gave up 6 bases and J gave up 6 bases; unmatched junction bases: 12. The CDR3 DNA reads as TGTGCCAGTAGCATTCAGGGGACTAGCAACTCCGAGCAGTACTTC. This encodes CASSIQGTSNSEQYF.

The V gene is TRBV5-6, the J gene TRBJ1-1; 10 nucleotides line up with TRBD1. Germline V gene data show CDR1 as SGHDT and CDR2 as YYEEEE. V trimming: 0 bases; J trimming: 1 base; junction bases outside the gene matches: 0. The length of the CDR3 is 15 residues. In nucleotides, the CDR3 is TGTGCCAGCAGCTTGGGGGACAGGGGGAACACTGAAGCTTTCTTT. Amino acids: CASSLGDRGNTEAFF.

The chain recombines TRBV19 with TRBJ2-7; D perhaps matches TRBD2 (6 bases). The CDR3 extends over 17 amino acids. CDR1 is LNHDA, CDR2 SQIVND, per germline (reference sequence). The V end lost 6 bases, the J end lost 0 bases, and 21 bases lay between the germline ends. The CDR3 protein is CASSHQGGASPSYEQYF. CDR3 coding DNA: TGTGCCAGTAGCCACCAAGGAGGGGCGAGCCCCTCCTACGAGCAGTACTTC. The variable domain in full, with the rest retrieved from reference TRBV19 and TRBJ2-7, is DGGITQSPKYLFRKEGQNVTLSCEQNLNHDAMYWYRQDPGQGLRLIYYSQIVNDFQKGDIAEGYSVSREKKESFPLTVTSAQKNPTAFYLCASSHQGGASPSYEQYFGPGTRLTVT.

The CDR3 reads CASSSQGAGNEQFF. The CDR3 DNA sequence: TGTGCCAGCAGTTCCCAGGGGGCTGGAAATGAGCAGTTCTTC. This chain connects TRBV28 to TRBJ2-1; 8 nucleotides match TRBD1. The germline CDR1 and CDR2 sequences are MDHEN and SYDVKM. Trimming at V came to 4 bases and at J to 7 bases, leaving 6 bases not matched to a gene. The CDR3 is 14 amino acids.

This chain joins TRBV18 and TRBJ2-3, with TRBD1 matching 10 bases. Germline CDR1 KGHSH, CDR2 LQKENI. J was trimmed by 3 bases and V by 3 bases; bases with no gene match: 3. The CDR3 runs 15 residues. The CDR3 DNA reads TGTGCCAGCTCACCCCGGGACAGGGGTACAGATACGCAGTATTTT. It encodes CASSPRDRGTDTQYF. The variable domain in full, with the rest retrieved from reference TRBV18 and TRBJ2-3, is NAGVMQNPRHLVRRRGQEARLRCSPMKGHSHVYWYRQLPEEGLKFMVYLQKENIIDESGMPKERFSAEFPKEGPSILRIQQVVRGDSAAYFCASSPRDRGTDTQYFGPGTRLTVL.

This clone was seen only once. The rearrangement uses TRBV20-1 and TRBJ2-2; 8 positions match TRBD2. Looked up from germline, CDR1 is DFQATT and CDR2 is SNEGSKA (reference sequence). This CDR3 comprises 14 residues. The V gene end was trimmed by 3 bases and the J gene end by 5 bases; junction bases not matched to a gene: 5. The CDR3 DNA follows: TGCAGTGCTAGTATCGGGAGGGGTACCGGGGAGCTGTTTTTT. This codes for CSASIGRGTGELFF.

The genes are TRBV11-3 and TRBJ2-3, with D tentatively TRBD2 (5 bases). This CDR3 is 12 amino acids long. Germline CDR1 and CDR2: SGHNT and YENEEA. Trimming took off 4 bases at V and 7 bases at J, with 9 bases between the two ends. CDR3 loop: CASSSSSNTQYF. The CDR3 bases are TGTGCCAGCAGCTCGTCTAGCAATACGCAGTATTTT.

This chain connects TRBV6-5 to TRBJ1-1; 7 nucleotides match TRBD1. Germline CDR1 is MNHEY and CDR2 is SVGAGI. The J segment lost 1 base and the V segment lost 5 bases, leaving 7 bases of the junction unmatched. The CDR3 is made up of 15 amino acids. The CDR3 reads CASSTKRQGNTEAFF. The DNA of the CDR3 is TGTGCCAGCAGTACCAAGAGACAGGGGAACACTGAAGCTTTCTTT.

The chain combines TRBV6-5 with TRBJ2-6; no reliable D call. The V end lost 1 base, the J end lost 0 bases, and 7 bases lay between the germline ends. This CDR3 spans 16 amino acids. The germline V gene has CDR1 MNHEY and CDR2 SVGAGI. For the CDR3, the DNA is TGTGCCAGCAGTTACTTACAGAGCTCTGGGGCCAACGTCCTGACTTTC. Protein product: CASSYLQSSGANVLTF.

The V call is TRBV6-5, the J call TRBJ2-1; 7 bases are a match to TRBD1. The germline gives CDR1 MNHEY, CDR2 SVGAGI. V shed 5 bases, J shed 10 bases, and the junction held 2 bases outside the gene matches. This CDR3 has 11 residues. CDR3 DNA: TGTGCCAGCAGTCAGGGGGTAGAGCAGTTCTTC. This encodes CASSQGVEQFF.

The rearrangement links TRBV27 to TRBJ2-1, with TRBD2 matching 8 bases. The CDR3 spans 17 residues. V shed 4 bases, J shed 5 bases, and the junction held 13 bases outside the gene matches. Per the germline V gene, CDR1 is MNHEY and CDR2 is SMNVEV (reference sequence). CDR3 region: CASSSPTVTSVNNEQFF. In nucleotides, the CDR3 is TGTGCCAGCAGTTCCCCCACCGTGACTAGCGTAAACAATGAGCAGTTCTTC.

The CDR3 bases are TGTGCCAGCTCACCACCTAGCGGGAGCTTTGAGTTCTTC. As protein: CASSPPSGSFEFF. The rearrangement links TRBV18 to TRBJ2-1, with TRBD2 matching over 9 bases. Germline lookup yields CDR1 KGHSH and CDR2 LQKENI. The V gene end was trimmed by 0 bases and the J gene end by 14 bases; junction bases not matched to a gene: 5. The length of the CDR3 is 13 residues. The entire variable domain, with the rest obtained from reference TRBV18 and TRBJ2-1, is as follows: NAGVMQNPRHLVRRRGQEARLRCSPMKGHSHVYWYRQLPEEGLKFMVYLQKENIIDESGMPKERFSAEFPKEGPSILRIQQVVRGDSAAYFCASSPPSGSFEFFGPGTRLTVL.

This clone was recorded once. The V gene is TRBV2, the J gene TRBJ1-2, with a tentative D call TRBD1 (5 bases). The germline gives CDR1 SNHLY, CDR2 FYNNEI. The CDR3 is 13 residues long. Between the trimmed V and J ends, which lost 3 bases and 4 bases, there was a span of 9 bases. In DNA, the CDR3 is TGTGCCAGCAGTGACAGGGCCCTCTATGGCTACACCTTC. It yields the protein CASSDRALYGYTF.

V and J are TRBV28 and TRBJ1-5, with no clear D. This CDR3 contains 15 residues. V shed 5 bases and J shed 3 bases, with 14 bases lying between them. The germline gives CDR1 MDHEN, CDR2 SYDVKM. CDR3 sequence reads: CASSEVAGSNQPQHF. The CDR3 DNA is TGTGCCAGCAGTGAGGTAGCGGGTTCCAATCAGCCCCAGCATTTT.

The chain uses TRBV3-1 (or the pseudogene TRBV3-2) and TRBJ2-7; 9 bases match TRBD2. CDR1 LGHDT and CDR2 YNNKEL come from the germline V gene (reference sequence). The CDR3 sequence is 17 residues long. V gave up 4 bases and J gave up 3 bases; unmatched junction bases: 13. The CDR3 sequence: CASSRYYSGRFVYEQYF. The CDR3 DNA reads as TGTGCCAGCAGCCGATACTATAGCGGGAGATTCGTCTACGAGCAGTACTTC.

This clone was seen only once. The chain has TRBV7-9 and TRBJ2-7; 10 bases are shared with TRBD1. The V and J ends lost 6 bases and 3 bases, in that order; junction bases with no gene match: 5. Germline loops: CDR1 SEHNR, CDR2 FQNEAQ (reference sequence). CDR3 length: 14 amino acids. CDR3 protein: CASSSGTGVYEQYF. For the CDR3, the DNA is TGTGCCAGCAGTTCCGGGACAGGGGTCTACGAGCAGTACTTC. Drawing the rest from reference TRBV7-9 and TRBJ2-7, the complete variable domain is DTGVSQNPRHKITKRGQNVTFRCDPISEHNRLYWYRQTLGQGPEFLTYFQNEAQLEKSRLLSDRFSAERPKGSFSTLEIQRTEQGDSAMYLCASSSGTGVYEQYFGPGTRLTVT.

The V gene is TRBV5-4, the J gene TRBJ2-5; 10 nucleotides align to TRBD1. V was clipped by 4 bases and J by 5 bases; unmatched bases: 5. CDR1 is SGHNT, CDR2 YYREEE, per germline (reference sequence). The length of the CDR3 is 14 residues. The CDR3 region has the DNA TGTGCCAGCAGCCGGGGACAGGGGAGCGAGACCCAGTACTTC. Protein: CASSRGQGSETQYF.

V and J are TRBV7-9 and TRBJ2-1; TRBD2 aligns across 8 bases. Germline V lookup: CDR1 SEHNR, CDR2 FQNEAQ (reference sequence). The CDR3 sequence is 18 residues long. V lost 5 bases to trimming and J lost 4 bases; unmatched junction nucleotides: 16. In DNA, the CDR3 is TGTGCCAGCAGCGCCGCTATGGCGGCGGGAGGAATTTACAATGAGCAGTTCTTC. Its protein product is CASSAAMAAGGIYNEQFF.

This clone has only one observation. The chain is built from TRBV11-2 and TRBJ2-1; 9 nucleotides line up with TRBD2. This CDR3 comprises 15 residues. Looked up from germline, CDR1 is SGHAT and CDR2 is FQNNGV. The trim removed 1 base at V and 4 bases at J, leaving 2 bases unmatched. CDR3 bases: TGTGCCAGCAGCTTAGCTAGCGGGGTATACAATGAGCAGTTCTTC. It encodes CASSLASGVYNEQFF.

The gene calls are TRBV5-1 and TRBJ2-5, with 7 bases identical to TRBD2. The CDR3 sequence is 14 residues long. Germline assignment: CDR1 SGHRS and CDR2 YFSETQ. The V segment lost 0 bases and the J segment 5 bases; nucleotides outside the gene matches: 4. As DNA, the CDR3 is TGCGCCAGCAGCTTGGGTAGCGGGTGGGAGACCCAGTACTTC. Amino acid sequence: CASSLGSGWETQYF.

The rearrangement joins TRBV5-4 to TRBJ2-7; 8 positions match TRBD1. This CDR3 has 15 residues. With V trimmed by 5 bases and J by 0 bases, 7 bases remained unmatched. CDR1 is SGHNT and CDR2 is YYREEE in the germline V gene (reference sequence). CDR3 in DNA: TGTGCCAGCAGTAACGACAGGGGAAGCTCCTACGAGCAGTACTTC. Protein product: CASSNDRGSSYEQYF.